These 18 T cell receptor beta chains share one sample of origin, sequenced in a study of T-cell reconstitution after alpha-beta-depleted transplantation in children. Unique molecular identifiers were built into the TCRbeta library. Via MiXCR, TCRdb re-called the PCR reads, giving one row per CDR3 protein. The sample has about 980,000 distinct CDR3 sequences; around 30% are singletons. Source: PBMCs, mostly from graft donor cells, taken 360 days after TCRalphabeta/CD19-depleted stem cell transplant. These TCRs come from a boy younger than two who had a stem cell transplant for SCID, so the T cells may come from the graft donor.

This CDR3 reads CASFPRVAGTQETQYF. CDR3 DNA sequence: TGTGCCAGCTTCCCCCGAGTCGCAGGGACCCAAGAGACCCAGTACTTC. The chain recombines TRBV5-5 with TRBJ2-5; D is possibly TRBD1 or TRBD2 (5 bases each). Trimming shortened V by 7 bases and J by 1 base, and 20 bases separated the two germline ends. The CDR3 extends over 16 amino acids. The germline CDR1 and CDR2 sequences are SGHKS and YYEKEE (reference sequence).

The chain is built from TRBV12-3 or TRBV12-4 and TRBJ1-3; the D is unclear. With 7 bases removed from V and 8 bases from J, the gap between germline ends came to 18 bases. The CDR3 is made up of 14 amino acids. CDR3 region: CASIPHLAAHTIYF. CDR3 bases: TGTGCCAGCATTCCCCACCTGGCGGCCCACACCATATATTTT.

This chain's CDR3 is CSVRKGLDTEAFF. CDR3 sequence (DNA): TGCAGCGTCCGAAAGGGGCTGGACACTGAAGCTTTCTTT. J is TRBJ1-1 and V is TRBV29-1; tentative D call: TRBD1 (5 bases). The CDR3 is 13 residues long. The V end was cut by 6 bases, the J end by 3 bases, with 14 bases between. Germline CDR1 SQVTM, CDR2 ANQGSEA.

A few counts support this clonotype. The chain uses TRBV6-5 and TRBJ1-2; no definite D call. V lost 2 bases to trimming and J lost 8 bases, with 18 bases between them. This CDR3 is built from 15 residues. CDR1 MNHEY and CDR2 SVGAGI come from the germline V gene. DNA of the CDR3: TGTGCCAGCAGTTACGGGTCGGAAGACTCCCGAGGCTACACCTTC. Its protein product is CASSYGSEDSRGYTF.

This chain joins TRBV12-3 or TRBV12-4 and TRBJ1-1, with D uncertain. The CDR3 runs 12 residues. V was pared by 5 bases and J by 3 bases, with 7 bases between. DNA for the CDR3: TGTGCCAGCAGTGCCGACGACACTGAAGCTTTCTTT. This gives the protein CASSADDTEAFF.

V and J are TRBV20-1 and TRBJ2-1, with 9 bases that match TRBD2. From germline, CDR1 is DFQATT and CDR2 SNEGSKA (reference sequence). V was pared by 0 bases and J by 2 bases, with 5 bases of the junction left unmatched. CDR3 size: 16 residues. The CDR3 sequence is CSARDWASGAYNEQFF. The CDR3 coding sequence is TGCAGTGCTAGAGATTGGGCTAGCGGGGCCTACAATGAGCAGTTCTTC.

Written as DNA, the CDR3 is TGTGCCACCAGTGATACAGGGTATGGCTACACCTTC. Its protein is CATSDTGYGYTF. This sequence joins TRBV24-1 and TRBJ1-2; the D gene is possibly TRBD1 (6 bases). Trimming pared 3 bases from V and 5 bases from J, leaving 6 bases between. There are 12 residues in the CDR3. CDR1 is KGHDR, CDR2 SFDVKD, per germline.

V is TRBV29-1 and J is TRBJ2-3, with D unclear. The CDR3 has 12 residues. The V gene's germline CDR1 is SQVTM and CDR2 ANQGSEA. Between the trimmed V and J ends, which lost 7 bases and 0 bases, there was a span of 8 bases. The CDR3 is CSGLASTDTQYF. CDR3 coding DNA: TGCAGCGGCCTCGCTAGCACAGATACGCAGTATTTT.

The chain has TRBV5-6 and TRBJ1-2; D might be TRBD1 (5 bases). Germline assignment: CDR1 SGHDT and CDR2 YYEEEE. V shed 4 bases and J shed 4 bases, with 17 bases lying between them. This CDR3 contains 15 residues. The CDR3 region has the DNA TGTGCCAGCAGCCTCCTGGGGCAGGCAGGCTATGGCTACACCTTC. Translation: CASSLLGQAGYGYTF.

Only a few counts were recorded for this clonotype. The CDR3 loop is CASSLYLSGAYEQYF. The CDR3 DNA reads TGTGCCAGCAGTTTGTACCTGAGTGGAGCCTACGAGCAGTACTTC. The chain employs TRBV12-3 or TRBV12-4 and TRBJ2-7; no clear D. The V gene lost 3 bases and the J gene lost 2 bases, with 14 bases spanning the gap. The CDR3 covers 15 residues.

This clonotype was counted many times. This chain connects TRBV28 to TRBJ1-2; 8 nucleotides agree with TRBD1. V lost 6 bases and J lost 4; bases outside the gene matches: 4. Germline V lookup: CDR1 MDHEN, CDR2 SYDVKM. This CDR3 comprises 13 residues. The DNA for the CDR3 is TGTGCCAGCAGGAGGACAGGGAGCTATGGCTACACCTTC. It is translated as CASRRTGSYGYTF.

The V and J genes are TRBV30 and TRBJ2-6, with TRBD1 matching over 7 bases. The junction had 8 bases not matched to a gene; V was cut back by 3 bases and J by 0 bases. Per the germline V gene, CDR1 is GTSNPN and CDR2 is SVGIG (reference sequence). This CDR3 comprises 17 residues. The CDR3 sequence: CAWSPRGKSSGANVLTF. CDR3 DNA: TGTGCCTGGAGCCCCAGGGGGAAAAGCTCTGGGGCCAACGTCCTGACTTTC.

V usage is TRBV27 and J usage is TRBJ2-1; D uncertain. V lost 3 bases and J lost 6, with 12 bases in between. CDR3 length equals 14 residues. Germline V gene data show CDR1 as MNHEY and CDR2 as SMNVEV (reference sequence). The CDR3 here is CASSFYLVPNEQFF. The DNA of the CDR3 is TGTGCCAGCAGTTTTTATCTAGTCCCCAATGAGCAGTTCTTC.

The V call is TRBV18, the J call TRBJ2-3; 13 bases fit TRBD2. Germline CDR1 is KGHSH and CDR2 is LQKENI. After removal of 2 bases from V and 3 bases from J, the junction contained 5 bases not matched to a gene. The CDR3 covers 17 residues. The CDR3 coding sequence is TGTGCCAGCTCACCAAGGACTAGCGGGGGCAGAACAGATACGCAGTATTTT. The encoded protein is CASSPRTSGGRTDTQYF.

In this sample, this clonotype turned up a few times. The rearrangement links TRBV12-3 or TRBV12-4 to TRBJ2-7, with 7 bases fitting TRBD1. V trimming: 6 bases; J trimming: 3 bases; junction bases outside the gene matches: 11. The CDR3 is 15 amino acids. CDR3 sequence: CASSPYRDRFYEQYF. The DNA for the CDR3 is TGTGCCAGCAGCCCCTACCGGGACAGATTCTACGAGCAGTACTTC.

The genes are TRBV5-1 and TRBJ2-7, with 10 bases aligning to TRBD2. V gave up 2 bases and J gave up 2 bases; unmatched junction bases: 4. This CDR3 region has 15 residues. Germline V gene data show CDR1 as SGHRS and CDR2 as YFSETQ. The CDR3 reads CASSLLAGLPYEQYF. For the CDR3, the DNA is TGCGCCAGCAGCTTACTAGCGGGGCTGCCCTACGAGCAGTACTTC.

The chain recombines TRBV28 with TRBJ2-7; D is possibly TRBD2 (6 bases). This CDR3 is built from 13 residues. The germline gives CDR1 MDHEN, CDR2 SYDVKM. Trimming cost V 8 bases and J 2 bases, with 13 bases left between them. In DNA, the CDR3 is TGTGCCAGCTGTAGCGGTGCTACCTACGAGCAGTACTTC. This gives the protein CASCSGATYEQYF.

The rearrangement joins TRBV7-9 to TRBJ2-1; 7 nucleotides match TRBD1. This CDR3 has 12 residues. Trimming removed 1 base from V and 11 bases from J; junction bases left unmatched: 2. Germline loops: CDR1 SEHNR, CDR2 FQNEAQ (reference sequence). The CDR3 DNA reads TGTGCCAGCAGCTTAGAAGGGGGCAAGCAGTTCTTC. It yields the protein CASSLEGGKQFF. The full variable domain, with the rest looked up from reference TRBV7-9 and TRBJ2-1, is DTGVSQNPRHKITKRGQNVTFRCDPISEHNRLYWYRQTLGQGPEFLTYFQNEAQLEKSRLLSDRFSAERPKGSFSTLEIQRTEQGDSAMYLCASSLEGGKQFFGPGTRLTVL.